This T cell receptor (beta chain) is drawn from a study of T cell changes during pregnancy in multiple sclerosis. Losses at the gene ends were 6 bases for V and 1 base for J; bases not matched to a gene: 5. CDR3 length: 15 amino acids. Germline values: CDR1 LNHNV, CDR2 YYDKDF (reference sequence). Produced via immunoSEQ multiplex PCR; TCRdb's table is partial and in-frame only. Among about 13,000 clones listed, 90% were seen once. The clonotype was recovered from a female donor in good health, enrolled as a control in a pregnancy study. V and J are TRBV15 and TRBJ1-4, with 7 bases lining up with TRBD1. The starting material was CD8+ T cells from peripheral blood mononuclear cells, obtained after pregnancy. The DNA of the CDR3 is TGTGCCACCAGGCCCCAGGGGGGAACTAATGAAAAACTGTTTTTT. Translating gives CATRPQGGTNEKLFF.